A selection of T cell receptor beta chains follows, all from one sample in a study of identical twins. TCRdb analysed the 5' RACE reads with MiXCR anew, one entry per CDR3 protein. The sample has about 250,000 distinct CDR3 sequences, 11% to 15% seen once. Sequenced: memory (CD45RO+) T cells sorted from blood. These receptors all come from a woman in her late teens or twenties in good health. Both conserved end residues are part of each CDR3. The D gene is left open where the match is weak. Only part of the rows carry a size: once, few, many, or a class if the clone is expanded.

j_call: TRBJ2-5; cdr3_length: 13; d_call: TRBD2; v_call: TRBV6-2/TRBV6-3; clone_size: .; cdr3_nt: TGTGCCAGCACCCGTTCGGGGGGAGAGACCCAGTACTTC; cdr3_aa: CASTRSGGETQYF
j_call: TRBJ2-7; cdr3_length: 13; d_call: .; v_call: TRBV3-1; clone_size: .; cdr3_nt: TGTGCCAGCAGTCTAACCTCCTACTACGAGCAGTACTTC; cdr3_aa: CASSLTSYYEQYF
j_call: TRBJ1-5; cdr3_length: 12; d_call: .; v_call: TRBV7-9; clone_size: few; cdr3_nt: TGTGCCAGCAGGCGACAGGATCAGCCCCAGCATTTT; cdr3_aa: CASRRQDQPQHF
j_call: TRBJ1-2; cdr3_length: 13; d_call: TRBD1; v_call: TRBV12-3/TRBV12-4; clone_size: .; cdr3_nt: TGTGCCAGCAGCGCCGCCCGGGACAGGCCGATACACTTC; cdr3_aa: CASSAARDRPIHF
j_call: TRBJ2-3; cdr3_length: 13; d_call: .; v_call: TRBV7-9; clone_size: many; cdr3_nt: TGTGCCAGCAGCTTAGGGGCAGCAGATACGCAGTATTTT; cdr3_aa: CASSLGAADTQYF
j_call: TRBJ2-7; cdr3_length: 15; d_call: .; v_call: TRBV12-3/TRBV12-4; clone_size: few; cdr3_nt: TGTGCCAGCAGGGTTACAGGGCCGAGCTCCTACGAGCAGTACTTC; cdr3_aa: CASRVTGPSSYEQYF
j_call: TRBJ2-3; cdr3_length: 19; d_call: .; v_call: TRBV20-1; clone_size: few; cdr3_nt: TGCAGTGCAACCGTGATATACCCGCGGGATGGGGGAATCACAGATACGCAGTATTTT; cdr3_aa: CSATVIYPRDGGITDTQYF
j_call: TRBJ2-7; cdr3_length: 13; d_call: TRBD1; v_call: TRBV20-1; clone_size: .; cdr3_nt: TGCAGTGCTTCCGGACAGGGCACCTACGAGCAGTACTTC; cdr3_aa: CSASGQGTYEQYF
j_call: TRBJ2-5; cdr3_length: 16; d_call: TRBD1; v_call: TRBV10-1; clone_size: few; cdr3_nt: TGCGCCAGCAGTGAAGTGGCAGGGGGCAAGTCGGAGACCCAGTACTTC; cdr3_aa: CASSEVAGGKSETQYF
j_call: TRBJ2-3; cdr3_length: 14; d_call: .; v_call: TRBV7-9; clone_size: many; cdr3_nt: TGTGCCAGCAGCTTAGTGGACTTACGAGATACGCAGTATTTT; cdr3_aa: CASSLVDLRDTQYF
j_call: TRBJ2-5; cdr3_length: 11; d_call: .; v_call: TRBV11-2; clone_size: few; cdr3_nt: TGTGCCAGCAGCTTAGGCGGGTCACCTGTGTTC; cdr3_aa: CASSLGGSPVF
j_call: TRBJ2-3; cdr3_length: 15; d_call: TRBD2; v_call: TRBV5-5; clone_size: .; cdr3_nt: TGTGCCAGCAACCAGGCTAGCGGGCACACAGATACGCAGTATTTT; cdr3_aa: CASNQASGHTDTQYF
j_call: TRBJ2-4; cdr3_length: 14; d_call: TRBD2; v_call: TRBV10-3; clone_size: many; cdr3_nt: TGTGCCACCGGGACTAGCGGGATTTCAGGCATTCAGTACTTC; cdr3_aa: CATGTSGISGIQYF
j_call: TRBJ2-3; cdr3_length: 11; d_call: .; v_call: TRBV20-1; clone_size: .; cdr3_nt: TGCAGTGCGAGCAGGACAGATACGCAGTATTTT; cdr3_aa: CSASRTDTQYF
j_call: TRBJ2-7; cdr3_length: 17; d_call: TRBD1; v_call: TRBV7-6; clone_size: many; cdr3_nt: TGTGCCAGCAGCTCCCTTCCCCCGACAGGGGCGAACTACGAGCAGTACTTC; cdr3_aa: CASSSLPPTGANYEQYF
j_call: TRBJ1-2; cdr3_length: 15; d_call: .; v_call: TRBV7-2; clone_size: .; cdr3_nt: TGTGCCAGCACTCCTTCTGGCATAGGGGGTTATGGCTACACCTTC; cdr3_aa: CASTPSGIGGYGYTF
j_call: TRBJ1-6; cdr3_length: 14; d_call: .; v_call: TRBV5-6; clone_size: few; cdr3_nt: TGTGCCAGCAGCTCCCGTCCCGATAATTCACCCCTCCACTTT; cdr3_aa: CASSSRPDNSPLHF
j_call: TRBJ1-1; cdr3_length: 14; d_call: .; v_call: TRBV6-5; clone_size: .; cdr3_nt: TGTGCCAGCAGTTATTACGGGGTGGCCACTGAAGCTTTCTTT; cdr3_aa: CASSYYGVATEAFF
j_call: TRBJ1-2; cdr3_length: 17; d_call: TRBD1; v_call: TRBV11-2; clone_size: .; cdr3_nt: TGTGCCAGCAGCTTAGATCTGTTGGCAGGGGGCGCCTATGGCTACACCTTC; cdr3_aa: CASSLDLLAGGAYGYTF
j_call: TRBJ1-2; cdr3_length: 13; d_call: .; v_call: TRBV7-2; clone_size: .; cdr3_nt: TGTGCCAGCAGCTCTACAGCCTGGGGTGGCTACACCTTC; cdr3_aa: CASSSTAWGGYTF
j_call: TRBJ2-1; cdr3_length: 14; d_call: .; v_call: TRBV5-6; clone_size: few; cdr3_nt: TGTGCCAGCAGCCCCCGGGTTGCCTACAATGAGCAGTTCTTC; cdr3_aa: CASSPRVAYNEQFF
j_call: TRBJ2-1; cdr3_length: 13; d_call: TRBD2; v_call: TRBV20-1; clone_size: .; cdr3_nt: TGCAGTGCTCTGACTAGCGGGAGAGGTGAGCAGTTCTTC; cdr3_aa: CSALTSGRGEQFF
j_call: TRBJ1-1; cdr3_length: 12; d_call: TRBD1; v_call: TRBV7-9; clone_size: few; cdr3_nt: TGTGCCAGCAGCTCGGACAGGGGACGGGCTTTCTTT; cdr3_aa: CASSSDRGRAFF
j_call: TRBJ2-4; cdr3_length: 17; d_call: .; v_call: TRBV5-6; clone_size: many; cdr3_nt: TGTGCCAGCAGCCATACGACCATGAGTGTGGCCAAAAACATTCAGTACTTC; cdr3_aa: CASSHTTMSVAKNIQYF
j_call: TRBJ2-3; cdr3_length: 18; d_call: TRBD2; v_call: TRBV9; clone_size: .; cdr3_nt: TGTGCCAGCAGCGTAGGGGTTAGCGGGGGGGTCGGCACAGATACGCAGTATTTT; cdr3_aa: CASSVGVSGGVGTDTQYF